The 18 T cell receptor beta chains below were found in one sample sequenced in a study of cytomegalovirus exposure and HLA in healthy donors. PCR primers comprised 60 Vbeta and 13 Jbeta primers. This table comes from immunoSEQ multiplex PCR, and its TCRdb copy is limited to in-frame clones, with some not included. The top ten clones hold 7.7% of a sample with approximately 110,000 clones, about 80% of them seen once. Specimen: PBMCs. The receptor set was obtained from a woman aged 45-65 years in good health and CMV-seropositive.

The gene calls are TRBV7-9 and TRBJ1-1; D possibly corresponds to TRBD1 (6 bases). Trimming left V 7 bases short and J 8 bases short, with 14 bases between. This CDR3 is 12 amino acids long. Germline V gene sequence: CDR1 SEHNR, CDR2 FQNEAQ (reference sequence). The CDR3 bases are TGTGCCAGCACCCGAGGTGGGGGCGAAGCTTTCTTT. It is translated as CASTRGGGEAFF.

This rearrangement joins TRBV7-8 to TRBJ2-7; TRBD2 agrees at 10 bases. With V trimmed by 3 bases and J by 2 bases, 7 bases remained unmatched. The CDR3 consists of 16 residues. Germline V gene data show CDR1 as SGHVS and CDR2 as FQNEAQ. The CDR3 region is CASSLGGTSVPYEQYF. CDR3 nucleotides: TGTGCCAGCAGCTTGGGAGGGACTAGCGTACCCTACGAGCAGTACTTC.

The chain has TRBV7-2 and TRBJ2-3, with 9 bases aligning to TRBD2. This CDR3 has 15 residues. V shed 3 bases, J shed 2 bases, and the junction held 3 bases outside the gene matches. CDR1 is SGHTA, CDR2 FQGNSA, per germline. CDR3 nucleotides: TGTGCCAGCAGCTTTGGCGGGGGGGCCACAGATACGCAGTATTTT. Its translation: CASSFGGGATDTQYF.

This clone has more than one count but fewer than ten. This rearrangement joins TRBV13 to TRBJ2-5; TRBD1 matches 10 bases. Germline CDR1 and CDR2: PRHDT and FYEKMQ (reference sequence). The CDR3 contains 15 residues. After removal of 6 bases from V and 5 bases from J, the junction contained 9 bases not matched to a gene. The CDR3 here is CASSSSGTGVETQYF. The CDR3 nucleotides read TGTGCCAGCAGTTCATCCGGGACAGGGGTTGAGACCCAGTACTTC.

The CDR3 here is CASSYSVQGEQYF. CDR3 coding DNA: TGTGCCAGCAGTTACTCGGTCCAGGGTGAGCAGTACTTC. The chain has TRBV6-5 and TRBJ2-7, with a possible D match to TRBD1 (5 bases). Per the germline V gene, CDR1 is MNHEY and CDR2 is SVGAGI. This CDR3 has 13 amino acids. V lost 0 bases and J 7 bases, leaving 10 bases between the germline ends.

To note about this clone: The germline gene is not matched at one end of the junction; a read error may be the cause. This chain joins TRBV7-9 and TRBJ1-4, with a weak D call TRBD1 (6 bases). This CDR3 has 17 amino acids. In germline, CDR1 is SEHNR, CDR2 FQNEAQ (reference sequence). This chain's CDR3 is CSSSLEGGPGVLEKLFF. The CDR3 DNA sequence: TGTTCCAGCAGCTTAGAGGGGGGGCCCGGAGTGCTCGAAAAACTGTTTTTT.

CDR3 amino acids: CASSPGGLSAEAFF. CDR3 sequence (DNA): TGTGCCAGCAGCCCAGGGGGGTTAAGCGCTGAAGCTTTCTTT. The chain combines TRBV9 with TRBJ1-1; the match to TRBD1 covers 7 bases. Germline CDR1 and CDR2: SGDLS and YYNGEE. CDR3 length: 14 residues. V trimming: 4 bases; J trimming: 6 bases; junction bases outside the gene matches: 9.

This clone was detected only a few times. CDR3 region: CASSLSGYREGKTQYF. CDR3 DNA: TGTGCCAGCAGTTTATCCGGCTACAGGGAGGGAAAGACCCAGTACTTC. This chain connects TRBV27 to TRBJ2-5, with D perhaps TRBD2 (7 bases). Germline loops: CDR1 MNHEY, CDR2 SMNVEV (reference sequence). The ends were cut back, 0 bases at V and 6 bases at J, with 17 bases in the middle. The CDR3 totals 16 residues.

J is TRBJ1-5 and V is TRBV4-3; TRBD1 might be the D (5 bases). The length of the CDR3 is 13 residues. From germline, CDR1 is LGHNA and CDR2 YSLEER. The germline V and J ends were trimmed by 0 bases and 7 bases, with 7 bases remaining between them. The CDR3 spells CASSQDRGQPQHF. CDR3 nucleotides: TGCGCCAGCAGCCAAGATCGGGGGCAGCCCCAGCATTTT.

The chain links TRBV2 to TRBJ2-5; TRBD2 might be the D (6 bases). V shed 5 bases and J shed 6 bases, with 13 bases lying between them. This CDR3 region has 13 residues. In germline, CDR1 is SNHLY, CDR2 FYNNEI. CDR3 DNA: TGTGCCAGCAGTTGGCGCGGGGCGCAGACCCAGTACTTC. Translating it yields CASSWRGAQTQYF.

The rearrangement joins TRBV2 to TRBJ2-1; 7 bases agree with TRBD2. This CDR3 region has 14 residues. The trim removed 4 bases at V and 8 bases at J, leaving 8 bases unmatched. Per germline, CDR1 SNHLY and CDR2 FYNNEI. The CDR3 nucleotides are TGTGCCAGCAGTGGTGCCCAGCGGGGACATGAGCAGTTCTTC. It is translated as CASSGAQRGHEQFF.

V gene TRBV5-1 combines with J gene TRBJ1-1, with D uncertain. Per germline, CDR1 SGHRS and CDR2 YFSETQ. The CDR3 contains 13 residues. V was clipped by 4 bases and J by 8 bases, with 15 bases between them. The CDR3 loop is CASSPPAGREAFF. The CDR3 nucleotides read TGCGCCAGCAGCCCCCCCGCGGGTAGGGAAGCTTTCTTT.

The chain uses TRBV11-1 and TRBJ2-7; maybe TRBD2 (5 bases). The CDR3 totals 15 residues. The germline V and J ends were trimmed by 8 bases and 0 bases, with 17 bases remaining between them. Looked up from germline, CDR1 is SGHAT and CDR2 is FQDESV (reference sequence). In DNA, the CDR3 is TGTGCCAGCTGCCACATAGGGAGCGGCTCCTACGAGCAGTACTTC. This translates into CASCHIGSGSYEQYF.

This clone was found once. CDR3 bases: TGTGCCAGCAGTCCTAAAACAGTTTCCTACGAGCAGTACTTC. It is translated as CASSPKTVSYEQYF. V gene TRBV27 combines with J gene TRBJ2-7; D unresolved. Trimming took off 5 bases at V and 1 base at J, with 12 bases between the two ends. The CDR3 is 14 amino acids. Germline V CDR1 and CDR2: MNHEY, SMNVEV (reference sequence).

This chain joins TRBV30 and TRBJ2-7, with 7 bases that match TRBD1. The germline V gene has CDR1 GTSNPN and CDR2 SVGIG (reference sequence). The CDR3 consists of 14 residues. V lost 2 bases and J lost 3; bases outside the gene matches: 7. The CDR3 loop reads CAWSSDRVLYEQYF. In nucleotides, the CDR3 is TGTGCCTGGAGTTCTGACAGGGTTCTCTACGAGCAGTACTTC. Filled out from reference TRBV30 and TRBJ2-7, the complete variable domain reads SQTIHQWPATLVQPVGSPLSLECTVEGTSNPNLYWYRQAAGRGLQLLFYSVGIGQISSEVPQNLSASRPQDRQFILSSKKLLLSDSGFYLCAWSSDRVLYEQYFGPGTRLTVT.

The J gene is TRBJ1-2, the V gene TRBV6-1, with 7 bases fitting TRBD1. Trimming cost V 4 bases and J 3 bases; bases outside gene matches: 8. This CDR3 region has 15 residues. Looked up from germline, CDR1 is MNHNS and CDR2 is SASEGT. This CDR3 reads CASSAGTVGHYGYTF. The DNA for the CDR3 is TGTGCCAGCAGTGCGGGGACAGTGGGTCACTATGGCTACACCTTC.

The V call is TRBV7-2, the J call TRBJ2-7; 11 bases align to TRBD2. The CDR3 loop spans 15 amino acids. Losses at the gene ends were 4 bases for V and 0 bases for J; bases not matched to a gene: 2. CDR1 is SGHTA, CDR2 FQGNSA, per germline. CDR3 sequence (DNA): TGTGCCAGCAGCTCGGGACTAGCGGCCTCCTACGAGCAGTACTTC. Amino acids: CASSSGLAASYEQYF.

This chain links TRBV10-3 with TRBJ2-7, with 9 nucleotides matching TRBD1. J lost 10 bases, V lost 10 bases, and 11 bases had no gene match. CDR1 is ENHRY and CDR2 is SYGVKD in the germline V gene. The CDR3 length is 12 residues. The CDR3 bases are TGTGCCACCCGGGACAGGGAAAAGAGCCAGTACTTC. Protein: CATRDREKSQYF.